This T cell receptor beta chain emerged from a study of T-cell memory formation after mild COVID-19. Study in general: The study found TCR clusters largely donor specific.

This clonotype has a handful of counts. What it binds is unknown. TCRdb re-called the 5' RACE reads through MiXCR, storing one row per CDR3 protein. The sample yields around 530,000 distinct CDR3 sequences, roughly a fifth seen once. General study findings and limits: Memory sampled before infection contained some responding clones, suggesting cross-reactive memory joined. What remained unconfirmed was the SARS-CoV-2 specificity of second-wave clones peaking on day 37.

The CDR3 extends over 16 amino acids. Trimming cost V 3 bases and J 4 bases, with 13 bases left between them. The germline V gene has CDR1 MNHEY and CDR2 SMNVEV (reference sequence). The V gene is TRBV27, the J gene TRBJ2-6; TRBD1 might be the D (6 bases). This clonotype was sampled from an adult woman who had mild COVID-19 (a few samples of this study predate the infection). Cell type and time point are not known. Sequences were obtained from PBMCs or a T cell subset sorted from them (not recorded which). The CDR3 nucleotides are TGTGCCAGCAGTTTTCTGGGGGCGGCAGGGGCCAACGTCCTGACTTTC. Translation: CASSFLGAAGANVLTF.